Listed below are T cell receptor beta chains from one sample, sequenced in a study of T-cell reconstitution after alpha-beta-depleted transplantation in children. MiXCR, run by TCRdb on the PCR reads, gives a single entry per CDR3 protein. The data contain under 450,000 distinct CDR3 sequences, about 16% of them singletons. Sequencing used PBMCs, mostly from graft donor cells, obtained 360 days after TCRalphabeta/CD19-depleted stem cell transplant. The receptors shown here come from a boy younger than two who had a stem cell transplant for Wiskott-Aldrich syndrome, so the T cells may come from the graft donor. Each CDR3 is given with its conserved first and last residue. The D gene is left open where the match is weak. Rows give clone size only sometimes, using once, few, many, or a class for an expanded clone.

>TRBV6-2/TRBV6-3|-|TRBJ2-1|-
TGTGCCAGCAGCCACGGGGTTGAGCAGTTCTTC
CASSHGVEQFF
>TRBV12-3/TRBV12-4|few|TRBJ2-7|-
TGTGCCACCTCATCCCGGGGATACGAGCAGTACTTC
CATSSRGYEQYF
>TRBV5-1|few|TRBJ2-2|-
TGCGCCAGCAGCCCCACCTCAGGAGGGTCCGGGGAGCTGTTTTTT
CASSPTSGGSGELFF
>TRBV18|few|TRBJ2-2|-
TGTGCCAGCTCACCACCGTCAGGCAAAGCCAACACCGGGGAGCTGTTTTTT
CASSPPSGKANTGELFF
>TRBV5-4|few|TRBJ1-1|TRBD1
TGTGCCAGCAGCTCGACAGGGTACACTGAAGCTTTCTTT
CASSSTGYTEAFF
>TRBV5-1|-|TRBJ1-1|-
TGCGCCAGCAGCTTGGGGGGGGCCCAGAACACTGAAGCTTTCTTT
CASSLGGAQNTEAFF
>TRBV5-1|few|TRBJ2-2|-
TGCGCCAGCAGTGTTGACAAGGTCGTCACCGGGGAGCTGTTTTTT
CASSVDKVVTGELFF
>TRBV20-1|-|TRBJ2-1|TRBD2
TGCAGTGCTAGAATTAGCGGGCCATGGAATGAGCAGTTCTTC
CSARISGPWNEQFF
>TRBV7-2|few|TRBJ2-7|-
TGTGCCAGCAGCTCCCCCGGCCGCTACGAGCAGTACTTC
CASSSPGRYEQYF
>TRBV24-1|-|TRBJ2-1|-
TGTGCCACCAGTGATTTGCCTAGGGATACCTCCTACAATGAGCAGTTCTTC
CATSDLPRDTSYNEQFF
>TRBV18|few|TRBJ2-7|-
TGTGCCAGCTCATCCTTTACAGGGAGAAAAGTCTACGAGCAGTACTTC
CASSSFTGRKVYEQYF
>TRBV28|-|TRBJ2-5|-
TGTGCCAGCAGTTTCGGGGGGCGCTTGGAGACCCAGTACTTC
CASSFGGRLETQYF
>TRBV7-8|few|TRBJ1-5|-
TGTGCCAGCAGCTTAGTCTTCAATCAGCCCCAGCATTTT
CASSLVFNQPQHF
>TRBV28|-|TRBJ2-3|-
TGTGCCAGCAGCTATCCGGCTAGGGGCTTCACAGATACGCAGTATTTT
CASSYPARGFTDTQYF
>TRBV25-1|few|TRBJ1-5|TRBD1
TGTGCCAACCCAACCGGGACAGGGGTCAATCAGCCCCAGCATTTT
CANPTGTGVNQPQHF
>TRBV18|-|TRBJ1-2|-
TGTGCCAGCTCACCGAGGAACCAGGATGGCTACACCTTC
CASSPRNQDGYTF
>TRBV27|-|TRBJ2-7|-
TGTGCCAACCCCATCACAGGGCCCGAGCAGTACTTC
CANPITGPEQYF
>TRBV12-3/TRBV12-4|few|TRBJ2-3|TRBD2
TGTGCCAGCAGTCCTAGAGGCCGCCTAGCGGGAGTGACAGATACGCAGTATTTT
CASSPRGRLAGVTDTQYF
>TRBV21-1|-|TRBJ2-3|-
TGTGCCAGCAGTTCGGGACTAGCGGTAAAATTTAGCACAGATACGCAGTATTTT
CASSSGLAVKFSTDTQYF
>TRBV20-1|-|TRBJ1-1|-
TGCAGTGCTGGGTCAGGGGATTACACTGAAGCTTTCTTT
CSAGSGDYTEAFF
>TRBV5-1|-|TRBJ2-5|-
TGCGCCAGCAGCGACCTGTGGACGTTGCATAAAGAGACCCAGTACTTC
CASSDLWTLHKETQYF
>TRBV5-1|few|TRBJ2-3|TRBD2
TGCGCCAGCAGCTGGGGGCGACTAGCGGGAGTTCATACGCAGTATTTT
CASSWGRLAGVHTQYF
>TRBV5-1|many|TRBJ2-5|TRBD2
TGCGCCAGCAGCCGTTCTCTAGCGGGAGTAGAGACCCAGTACTTC
CASSRSLAGVETQYF
>TRBV4-3|-|TRBJ2-3|TRBD2
TGCGCCAGCAGCCAAGAAGAGGGCGGGAGGGCAGATACGCAGTATTTT
CASSQEEGGRADTQYF
>TRBV4-1|few|TRBJ2-3|TRBD1
TGCGCCAGCAGCCACCACGGACAGGGTGAAGGGTATTTT
CASSHHGQGEGYF
>TRBV27|few|TRBJ2-2|-
TGTGCCAGCAGTTTATCGACGGGCGGGGAGCTGTTTTTT
CASSLSTGGELFF
>TRBV6-1|-|TRBJ2-2|TRBD1
TGTGCCAGCAGTGCCTGGACAGGGGCTCCCGGGGAGCTGTTTTTT
CASSAWTGAPGELFF